This T cell receptor beta chain was obtained from a study of pediatric ulcerative colitis. Rectal tissue came from one to two pinch biopsies taken at colonoscopy. The study, taken as a whole, reports: Ulcerative colitis patients shared more blood-rectal clones than controls.

Assay used: immunoSEQ multiplex PCR; TCRdb lists only in-frame clones, some missing. Of fewer than 30,000 clones in the sample, approximately 71% were seen once. As regards this clone: The antigen remains undetermined.

The CDR3 has 15 residues. The V end lost 2 bases, the J end lost 3 bases, and 14 bases lay between the germline ends. Germline CDR1 is MNHEY and CDR2 is SVGAGI. The chain links TRBV6-5 to TRBJ2-7, with TRBD2 as a possible D gene (6 bases). The TCR sequence derives from a boy between 10 and 17 years old with severe ulcerative colitis. The material sequenced was gut tissue. The CDR3 DNA follows: TGTGCCAGCAGTTACCGTGGACTATCGAACTACGAGCAGTACTTC. Its translation: CASSYRGLSNYEQYF.